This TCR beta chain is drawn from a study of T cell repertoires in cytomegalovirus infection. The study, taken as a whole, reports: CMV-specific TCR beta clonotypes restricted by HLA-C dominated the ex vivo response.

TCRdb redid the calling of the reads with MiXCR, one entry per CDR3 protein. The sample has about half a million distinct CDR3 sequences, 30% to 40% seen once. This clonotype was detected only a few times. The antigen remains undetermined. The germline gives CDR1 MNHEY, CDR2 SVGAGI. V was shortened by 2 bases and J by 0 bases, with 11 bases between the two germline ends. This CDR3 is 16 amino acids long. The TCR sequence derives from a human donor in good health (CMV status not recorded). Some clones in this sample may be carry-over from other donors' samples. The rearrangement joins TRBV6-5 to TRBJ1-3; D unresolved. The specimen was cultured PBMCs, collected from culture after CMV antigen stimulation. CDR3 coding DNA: TGTGCCAGCAGTTACGAGGGCCGCTTCTCTGGAAACACCATATATTTT. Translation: CASSYEGRFSGNTIYF.